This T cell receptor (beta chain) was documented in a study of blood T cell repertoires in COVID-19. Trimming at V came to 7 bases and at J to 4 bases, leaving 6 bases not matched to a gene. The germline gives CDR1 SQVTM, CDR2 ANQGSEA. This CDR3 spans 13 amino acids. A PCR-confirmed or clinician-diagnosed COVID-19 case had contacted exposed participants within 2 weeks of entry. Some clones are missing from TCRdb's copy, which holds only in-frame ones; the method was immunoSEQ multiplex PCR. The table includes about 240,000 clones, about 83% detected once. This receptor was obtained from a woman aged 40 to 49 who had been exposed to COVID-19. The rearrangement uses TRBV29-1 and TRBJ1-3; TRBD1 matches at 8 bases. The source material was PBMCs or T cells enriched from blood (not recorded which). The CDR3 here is CSGLGQGGNTIYF. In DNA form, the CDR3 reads TGCAGCGGACTTGGACAGGGAGGAAACACCATATATTTT.